The 26 T cell receptor beta chains in this list originate from one sample, sequenced in a study of cytomegalovirus exposure and HLA in healthy donors. PCR primers comprised 60 Vbeta and 13 Jbeta primers. Data came from immunoSEQ multiplex PCR; TCRdb stores just in-frame clones and leaves some out. In all, the sample yields under 95,000 clones. The material sequenced was PBMCs. The receptors stem from a man between 18 and 35 years old in good health and CMV-seropositive.

The gene calls are TRBV2 and TRBJ2-5; 7 bases agree with TRBD1. The CDR3 is made up of 13 amino acids. Trimming cost V 7 bases and J 4 bases; bases outside gene matches: 6. Germline V gene data show CDR1 as SNHLY and CDR2 as FYNNEI. The CDR3, as DNA: TGTGCCAGCACGCCAGGGGGAACAGAGACCCAGTACTTC. Translation gives CASTPGGTETQYF.

This chain links TRBV10-3 with TRBJ1-5; the D is unclear. This CDR3 is 15 amino acids long. V lost 0 bases and J lost 5, with 11 bases in between. Germline-derived CDR1 and CDR2 are ENHRY and SYGVKD. As DNA, the CDR3 is TGTGCCATCAGTGAGTCGACGAGGGATCATCAGCCCCAGCATTTT. Protein: CAISESTRDHQPQHF.

V gene TRBV27 combines with J gene TRBJ2-1; 8 bases agree with TRBD2. The V segment lost 2 bases and the J segment 2 bases; nucleotides outside the gene matches: 2. CDR1 is MNHEY, CDR2 SMNVEV, per germline (reference sequence). The CDR3 has 15 amino acids. The CDR3 DNA sequence: TGTGCCAGCAGTTTAGCGGGAGGAACCTACAATGAGCAGTTCTTC. It yields the protein CASSLAGGTYNEQFF.

The chain has TRBV6-5 and TRBJ1-2; TRBD1 matches at 7 bases. This CDR3 region has 14 residues. The J segment lost 8 bases and the V segment lost 7 bases, leaving 13 bases of the junction unmatched. The germline V gene has CDR1 MNHEY and CDR2 SVGAGI. DNA for the CDR3: TGTGCCAGCACCCCAGCCCCGGGACAGCTAGGCTACACCTTC. Translation: CASTPAPGQLGYTF.

J is TRBJ2-2 and V is TRBV5-4; TRBD2 matches at 9 bases. The J segment lost 6 bases and the V segment lost 4 bases, leaving 10 bases of the junction unmatched. This CDR3 has 16 residues. Germline CDR1 is SGHNT and CDR2 is YYREEE (reference sequence). The CDR3 sequence is CASSKDSGSIAGELFF. Here the CDR3 DNA reads TGTGCCAGCAGCAAAGATAGCGGGAGTATTGCCGGGGAGCTGTTTTTT.

V and J are TRBV5-1 and TRBJ1-1; a possible D gene is TRBD1 (6 bases). Germline loops: CDR1 SGHRS, CDR2 YFSETQ. The CDR3 runs to 14 residues. The ends were cut back, 2 bases at V and 3 bases at J, with 11 bases in the middle. CDR3 protein: CASSFQGFDTEAFF. In nucleotides, the CDR3 is TGCGCCAGCAGCTTTCAGGGGTTTGACACTGAAGCTTTCTTT.

The V gene is TRBV5-1, the J gene TRBJ2-1; TRBD2 is a possible D gene (5 bases). V lost 9 bases and J 7 bases, leaving 14 bases between the germline ends. Germline loops: CDR1 SGHRS, CDR2 YFSETQ. The CDR3 length is 12 residues. The CDR3 DNA is TGCGCCACCGGGGATTTCGCTAATGAGCAGTTCTTC. It codes for CATGDFANEQFF.

The chain joins TRBV5-1 to TRBJ1-2, with D possibly being TRBD1 (6 bases). V lost 0 bases, J lost 7 bases, and 13 bases lay in between. Germline CDR1 is SGHRS and CDR2 is YFSETQ. This CDR3 region has 14 residues. CDR3 sequence reads: CASSLGQDVGGYTF. For the CDR3, the DNA is TGCGCCAGCAGCTTGGGACAGGACGTAGGTGGCTACACCTTC.

V and J are TRBV6-6 and TRBJ2-7, with D maybe TRBD2 (6 bases). CDR1 and CDR2 (germline): MNHNY, SVGAGI (reference sequence). The CDR3 is 14 residues long. Trimming took off 0 bases at V and 6 bases at J, with 12 bases between the two ends. In DNA form, the CDR3 reads TGTGCCAGCAGTTACTCGTCGGAGGGCGGCGAGCAGTACTTC. The encoded protein is CASSYSSEGGEQYF.

The chain couples TRBV7-9 to TRBJ2-5, with a possible D match to TRBD2 (6 bases). The V end lost 5 bases, the J end lost 3 bases, and 16 bases lay between the germline ends. The germline V gene has CDR1 SEHNR and CDR2 FQNEAQ (reference sequence). The CDR3 contains 15 residues. The CDR3 DNA follows: TGTGCCAGCAGCCGGGAGAGGATGGGGAAAGAGACCCAGTACTTC. It translates to CASSRERMGKETQYF.

This sequence joins TRBV20-1 and TRBJ2-5; no reliable D call. Trimming took 3 bases from V and 5 from J, leaving 7 bases between them. The length of the CDR3 is 11 residues. In germline, CDR1 is DFQATT, CDR2 SNEGSKA (reference sequence). CDR3 residues: CSARGEETQYF. CDR3 bases: TGCAGTGCTAGGGGCGAGGAGACCCAGTACTTC.

The chain links TRBV25-1 to TRBJ2-5; D is unclear. The CDR3 extends over 15 amino acids. Germline V CDR1 and CDR2: MGHDK, SYGVNS. V was trimmed by 3 bases and J by 1 base, leaving 12 bases between them. The CDR3 region has the DNA TGTGCCAGCAGTGACTTTGCCCCGGGCCAAGAGACCCAGTACTTC. It translates to CASSDFAPGQETQYF.

The chain has TRBV7-9 and TRBJ1-1, with D perhaps matching TRBD1 (5 bases). The CDR3 runs to 12 residues. Germline CDR1 and CDR2: SEHNR and FQNEAQ (reference sequence). Trimming left V 5 bases short and J 6 bases short, with 10 bases between. CDR3 loop: CASSIDSPEAFF. For the CDR3, the DNA is TGTGCCAGCAGCATTGACAGCCCTGAAGCTTTCTTT.

V is TRBV11-3 and J is TRBJ2-3, with D possibly matching TRBD2 (5 bases). The V end lost 4 bases, the J end lost 0 bases, and 11 bases lay between the germline ends. The CDR3 totals 15 residues. Per germline, CDR1 SGHNT and CDR2 YENEEA. This chain's CDR3 is CASSSGETSTDTQYF. CDR3 DNA sequence: TGTGCCAGCAGCTCCGGGGAGACTAGCACAGATACGCAGTATTTT.

The genes are TRBV28 and TRBJ1-2, with a possible D match to TRBD1 (5 bases). The CDR3 totals 16 residues. Germline V CDR1 and CDR2: MDHEN, SYDVKM. The V and J ends lost 6 bases and 2 bases respectively, with 19 bases between them. The CDR3 DNA reads as TGTGCCAGCAGCCAAAGGCCAGGGAATGAGAACTATGGCTACACCTTC. This sequence encodes CASSQRPGNENYGYTF.

This rearrangement joins TRBV25-1 to TRBJ2-5, with D possibly TRBD2 on 6 matching bases. Between the trimmed V and J ends, which lost 4 bases and 7 bases, there was a span of 19 bases. Germline V CDR1 and CDR2: MGHDK, SYGVNS. The CDR3 totals 15 residues. CDR3 sequence: CASSGTGLKEMTQYF. The CDR3 DNA is TGTGCCAGCAGTGGTACGGGACTCAAAGAGATGACCCAGTACTTC.

The J gene is TRBJ1-1, the V gene TRBV2; D is unresolved. Per germline, CDR1 SNHLY and CDR2 FYNNEI. This CDR3 is 11 amino acids long. Deletions cut 4 bases from V and 3 bases from J, with 3 bases between. CDR3 bases: TGTGCCAGCAGTGGCGACACTGAAGCTTTCTTT. Its protein product is CASSGDTEAFF. Supplemented by reference TRBV2 and TRBJ1-1, the full variable domain reads EPEVTQTPSHQVTQMGQEVILRCVPISNHLYFYWYRQILGQKVEFLVSFYNNEISEKSEIFDDQFSVERPDGSNFTLKIRSTKLEDSAMYFCASSGDTEAFFGQGTRLTVV.

The chain uses TRBV9 and TRBJ2-3, with 7 bases that match TRBD2. The trim removed 3 bases at V and 4 bases at J, leaving 11 bases unmatched. The CDR3 totals 16 residues. The germline CDR1 and CDR2 sequences are SGDLS and YYNGEE. Here the CDR3 DNA reads TGTGCCAGCAGCGCCCGGGGAGCGGGAATGCCAGATACGCAGTATTTT. This translates into CASSARGAGMPDTQYF.

The V call is TRBV6-1, the J call TRBJ1-5; D remains unclear. CDR1 and CDR2 from the germline V gene are MNHNS and SASEGT. V lost 3 bases and J 5 bases, leaving 14 bases between the germline ends. CDR3 length: 15 amino acids. Here the CDR3 reads CASSDGSALDQPQHF. CDR3 DNA sequence: TGTGCCAGCAGTGACGGGAGTGCCCTTGATCAGCCCCAGCATTTT.

The rearrangement uses TRBV19 and TRBJ2-7; maybe TRBD1 (6 bases). Germline V lookup: CDR1 LNHDA, CDR2 SQIVND (reference sequence). Trimming cost V 4 bases and J 5 bases, with 21 bases left between them. There are 16 residues in the CDR3. CDR3 sequence: CASSTGWGQVSNEQYF. CDR3 in DNA: TGTGCCAGTAGTACAGGGTGGGGGCAGGTCAGCAACGAGCAGTACTTC.

The chain joins TRBV18 to TRBJ2-3; D gene ambiguous. With 3 bases removed from V and 3 bases from J, the gap between germline ends came to 7 bases. CDR3 length: 13 residues. CDR1 is KGHSH and CDR2 is LQKENI in the germline V gene. The DNA of the CDR3 is TGTGCCAGCTCACCGACACAGACAGATACGCAGTATTTT. Amino acid sequence: CASSPTQTDTQYF.

This chain uses TRBV7-6 with TRBJ1-2; 7 positions match TRBD1. V dropped 8 bases and J dropped 8; count of bases not matched to a gene: 8. The CDR3 sequence is 12 residues long. In germline, CDR1 is SGHVS, CDR2 FNYEAQ. The CDR3 is CASSMTGTGYTF. The CDR3 nucleotides are TGTGCCAGCTCCATGACAGGGACCGGCTACACCTTC.

This chain uses TRBV6-1 with TRBJ2-7, with a tentative D call TRBD1 (6 bases). This CDR3 has 15 amino acids. Germline V gives CDR1 MNHNS, CDR2 SASEGT. V lost 6 bases and J 4 bases, leaving 19 bases between the germline ends. CDR3 nucleotides: TGTGCCAGCAGGCAGACAGGAGCCGAACCTTACGAGCAGTACTTC. Translating gives CASRQTGAEPYEQYF.

The chain links TRBV9 to TRBJ2-7; a weak D match, TRBD1 (6 bases). The CDR3 loop spans 15 amino acids. Germline-derived CDR1 and CDR2 are SGDLS and YYNGEE. V lost 4 bases, J lost 2 bases, and 16 bases lay in between. The CDR3 loop is CASSPQGGLPYEQYF. CDR3 bases: TGTGCCAGCAGCCCCCAAGGGGGTCTTCCCTACGAGCAGTACTTC. The complete variable domain, with remaining parts taken from reference TRBV9 and TRBJ2-7, reads DSGVTQTPKHLITATGQRVTLRCSPRSGDLSVYWYQQSLDQGLQFLIQYYNGEERAKGNILERFSAQQFPDLHSELNLSSLELGDSALYFCASSPQGGLPYEQYFGPGTRLTVT.

This chain connects TRBV2 to TRBJ2-7; 8 bases line up with TRBD2. The germline V gene has CDR1 SNHLY and CDR2 FYNNEI. This CDR3 contains 13 residues. After removal of 6 bases from V and 7 bases from J, the junction contained 8 bases not matched to a gene. CDR3 loop: CASSVTGGEEQYF. The CDR3 DNA is TGTGCCAGCAGCGTGACCGGGGGGGAAGAGCAGTACTTC.

The chain employs TRBV6-4 and TRBJ2-1; TRBD1 is a possible D gene (5 bases). CDR1 MRHNA and CDR2 SNTAGT come from the germline V gene. The CDR3 totals 15 residues. V lost 0 bases and J lost 8, with 14 bases in between. CDR3 coding DNA: TGTGCCAGCAGTGACTCTGGCAGGGTTAGGGATGAGCAGTTCTTC. Translated, it gives CASSDSGRVRDEQFF.